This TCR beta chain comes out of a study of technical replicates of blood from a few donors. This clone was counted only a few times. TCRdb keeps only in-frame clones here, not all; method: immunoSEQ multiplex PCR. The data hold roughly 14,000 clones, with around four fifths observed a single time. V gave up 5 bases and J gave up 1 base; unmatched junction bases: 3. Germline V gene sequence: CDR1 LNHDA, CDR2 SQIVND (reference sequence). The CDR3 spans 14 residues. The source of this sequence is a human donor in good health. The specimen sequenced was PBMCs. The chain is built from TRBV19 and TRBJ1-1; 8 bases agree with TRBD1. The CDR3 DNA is TGTGCCAGTAGTGCCGACAGGGGGAACACTGAAGCTTTCTTT. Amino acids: CASSADRGNTEAFF.